This TCR beta chain derives from a study of CD8+ T cells in alopecia areata. Study-wide results and limits: Scalp sample sequencing also detects resident alphabeta T cells of normal skin.

In this sample, this clone turned up a few times. What it binds is not known. Extracted from the samples, RNA was reverse transcribed into cDNA to serve as the sequencing template. The protocol was immunoSEQ multiplex PCR, while the TCRdb copy is restricted to in-frame clones and leaves out a portion. Here the sample spans approximately 100,000 clones, 55% being singletons. V gave up 4 bases and J gave up 3 bases, with 13 bases separating them. CDR3 length equals 14 residues. Germline CDR1 is MGHDK and CDR2 is SYGVNS. V and J are TRBV25-1 and TRBJ2-7; weak D call: TRBD1 (7 bases). Input material: CD4+ T cells sorted from blood. The sequence derives from a human donor in good health. CDR3 protein: CASSVRGDSYEQYF. CDR3 in DNA: TGTGCCAGCAGTGTCAGGGGGGATAGCTACGAGCAGTACTTC.